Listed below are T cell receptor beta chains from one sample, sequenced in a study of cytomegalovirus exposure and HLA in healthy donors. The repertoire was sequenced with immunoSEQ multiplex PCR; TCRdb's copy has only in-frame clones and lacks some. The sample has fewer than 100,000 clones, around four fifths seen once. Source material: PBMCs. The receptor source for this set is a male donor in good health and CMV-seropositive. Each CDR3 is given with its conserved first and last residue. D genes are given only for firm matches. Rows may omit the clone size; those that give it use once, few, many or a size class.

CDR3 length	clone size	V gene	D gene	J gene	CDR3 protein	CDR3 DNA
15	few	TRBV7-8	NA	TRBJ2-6	CASSHDRTGANVLTF	TGTGCCAGCAGCCACGACAGGACTGGGGCCAACGTCCTGACTTTC
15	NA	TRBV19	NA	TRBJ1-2	CASSIQGGVKNGYTF	TGTGCCAGTAGTATACAGGGAGGGGTTAAGAATGGCTACACCTTC
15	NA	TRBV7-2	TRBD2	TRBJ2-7	CASSPTSGGSYEQYF	TGTGCCAGCAGCCCCACTAGCGGGGGGTCCTACGAGCAGTACTTC
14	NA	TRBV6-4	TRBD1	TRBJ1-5	CASSGQGTIQPQHF	TGTGCCAGCAGTGGACAGGGGACGATCCAGCCCCAGCATTTT
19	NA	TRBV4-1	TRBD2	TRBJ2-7	CASSQESGLAGVSSYEQYF	TGCGCCAGCAGCCAAGAATCGGGACTAGCGGGAGTCAGCTCCTACGAGCAGTACTTC
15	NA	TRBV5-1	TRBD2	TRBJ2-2	CASSLGAGSGGELFF	TGCGCCAGCAGCTTGGGAGCGGGGAGTGGCGGGGAGCTGTTTTTT
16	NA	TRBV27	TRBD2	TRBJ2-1	CASSNLAGGRYNEQFF	TGTGCCAGCAGTAACTTAGCGGGGGGTCGTTACAATGAGCAGTTCTTC
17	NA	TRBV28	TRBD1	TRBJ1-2	CASSLTSGTERKGGYTF	TGTGCCAGCAGCCTTACATCCGGGACAGAGCGTAAGGGTGGCTACACCTTC
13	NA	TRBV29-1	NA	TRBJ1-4	CSAQDNPGEKLFF	TGCAGCGCCCAGGACAACCCGGGTGAAAAACTGTTTTTT
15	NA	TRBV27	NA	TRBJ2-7	CASRTGFRSSYEQYF	TGTGCCAGCAGAACGGGATTCCGAAGCTCCTACGAGCAGTACTTC
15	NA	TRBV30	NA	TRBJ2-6	CAWMTPGAGANVLTF	TGTGCCTGGATGACGCCGGGGGCTGGGGCCAACGTCCTGACTTTC
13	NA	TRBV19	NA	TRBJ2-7	CASSFASSYEQYF	TGTGCCAGTAGTTTCGCGAGCTCCTACGAGCAGTACTTC
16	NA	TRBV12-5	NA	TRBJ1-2	CASGLVLGRWLYGYTF	TGTGCTAGTGGTTTGGTACTTGGGAGGTGGCTCTATGGCTACACCTTC
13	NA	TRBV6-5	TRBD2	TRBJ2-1	CASRTSGNNEQFF	TGTGCCAGCAGAACTAGCGGTAACAATGAGCAGTTCTTC
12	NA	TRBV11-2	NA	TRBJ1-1	CASSFSPGEAFF	TGTGCCAGCAGCTTTAGCCCCGGTGAAGCTTTCTTT
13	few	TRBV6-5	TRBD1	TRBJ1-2	CASRNRGLNGYTF	TGTGCCAGCAGAAACAGGGGTTTGAATGGCTACACCTTC
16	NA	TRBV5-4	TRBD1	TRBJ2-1	CASSIWGAGGHNEQFF	TGTGCCAGCAGCATTTGGGGGGCAGGGGGCCACAATGAGCAGTTCTTC
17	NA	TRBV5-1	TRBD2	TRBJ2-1	CASSWRLAGGRPNEQFF	TGCGCCAGCAGCTGGAGACTAGCGGGGGGCCGACCGAATGAGCAGTTCTTC
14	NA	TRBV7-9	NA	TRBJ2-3	CASSLVASTDTQYF	TGTGCCAGCAGCTTAGTGGCTAGCACAGATACGCAGTATTTT